Listed below are T cell receptor beta chains from one sample, sequenced in a study of Ad26.COV2.S vaccination and SARS-CoV-2 variants. Profiling relied on immunoSEQ multiplex PCR, and the TCRdb table lists in-frame clones only, not all of them. The sample includes around 300,000 clones, less than 90% of them seen just once. This specimen consisted of peripheral blood, obtained in a trial of Ad26.COV2.S vaccine versus placebo. The receptors were sampled from a person aged 18-65 years who received the Ad26.COV2.S COVID-19 vaccine or a placebo. The CDR3 runs from the conserved cysteine through the conserved F or W. The D gene is left open where the match is weak. Only some rows state a clone size, as once, few, many or a class for expanded clones.

v_gene	j_gene	abundance	d_gene	CDR3nt	CDR3aa
TRBV19	TRBJ1-5	-	TRBD1	TGTGCCAGTAGTATGGGCAGGGGGCCGGGTCAGCCCCAGCATTTT	CASSMGRGPGQPQHF
TRBV19	TRBJ1-6	-	TRBD1	TGTGCCAGTAGTCTGGACAGGTACAATTCACCCCTCCACTTT	CASSLDRYNSPLHF
TRBV13	TRBJ2-7	-	-	TGTGCCAGCAGCTTCTCCGGACACGTCGGGAATTACTACGAGCAGTACTTC	CASSFSGHVGNYYEQYF
TRBV19	TRBJ1-2	-	-	TGTGCCAGTAGGGAGGCAGCCACTGCGGATGGCTACACCTTC	CASREAATADGYTF
TRBV6-6	TRBJ2-1	-	-	TGTGCCAGCCAGGGCCCCGTCGAGAGATACAATGAGCAGTTCTTC	CASQGPVERYNEQFF
TRBV7-2	TRBJ2-2	-	TRBD2	TGTGCCAGCAGCACTAGCGGGACCCCCACCGGGGAGCTGTTTTTT	CASSTSGTPTGELFF
TRBV7-9	TRBJ1-2	few	-	TGTGCCAGCAGCTTAAGGGTCGACTACACCTTC	CASSLRVDYTF
TRBV19	TRBJ2-1	-	TRBD2	TGTGCCAGTAGTCAGGTAGCGGGGGAACAATTCTTC	CASSQVAGEQFF
TRBV25-1	TRBJ1-2	-	-	TGTGCCAGCAACGGGTCGGGTAGGGAACTTGGCTATGGCTACACCTTC	CASNGSGRELGYGYTF
TRBV5-4	TRBJ1-4	-	-	TGTGCCAGCAGCAACCGTAACAGGGTTGAAAAACTGTTTTTT	CASSNRNRVEKLFF
TRBV28	TRBJ1-1	-	-	TGTGCCAGCAGTTCTTACACCTACTTGGGCCCGACGCGAGCTGAAGCTTTCTTT	CASSSYTYLGPTRAEAFF
TRBV7-3	TRBJ2-3	-	-	TGTGCCAGCAGCCCCGCAGGCGAAGATACGCAGTATTTT	CASSPAGEDTQYF
TRBV27	TRBJ1-5	-	-	TGTGCCAGCAGCGACCGGGGGACGGACTATTCTTCTGATAGCAATCAGCCCCAGCATTTT	CASSDRGTDYSSDSNQPQHF
TRBV19	TRBJ1-2	once	TRBD1	TGTGCCAGTAGTATTCCGGGACAGGGCTACTATGGCTACACCTTC	CASSIPGQGYYGYTF
TRBV3-1/TRBV3-2	TRBJ2-2	-	-	TGTGCCAGCAGCCCCCTCGGTTACAGTGGGGAGCTGTTTTTT	CASSPLGYSGELFF
TRBV15	TRBJ1-3	-	-	TGTGCCACCAGCCGGATGGAATGGGGAACTGGAAACACCATATATTTT	CATSRMEWGTGNTIYF
TRBV29-1	TRBJ2-6	-	-	TGCAGCGTTGAGGGGGAGGTCTCTGGGGCCAACGTCCTGACTTTC	CSVEGEVSGANVLTF
TRBV6-2/TRBV6-3	TRBJ2-7	-	-	TGTGCCAGCAGTTACGACGGGGAGCGATGGAGCTCCTACGAGCAGTACTTC	CASSYDGERWSSYEQYF
TRBV5-1	TRBJ1-6	-	-	TGCGCCAGCAGCTTGGTTGGCTCCTATAATTCACCCCTCCACTTT	CASSLVGSYNSPLHF
TRBV7-3	TRBJ1-6	-	TRBD1	TGTGCCAGCAGCCCCGGGACAGACACTAATTCACCCCTCCACTTT	CASSPGTDTNSPLHF
TRBV6-2/TRBV6-3	TRBJ2-7	once	-	TGTGCCAGCAGTTACAGCACTGGCGGGACTCTCTACGAGCAGTACTTC	CASSYSTGGTLYEQYF
TRBV5-1	TRBJ2-2	-	-	TGCGCCAGCAGCCCGGGGGACAGGAACACCGGGGAGCTGTTTTTT	CASSPGDRNTGELFF
TRBV13	TRBJ1-6	-	TRBD1	TGTGCCAGCAGCTTGGGACAGGGAAAATCACCCCTCCACTTT	CASSLGQGKSPLHF
TRBV6-5	TRBJ1-5	-	-	TGTGCCAGCAGTTACTCGTTTACCGGTAATCAGCCCCAGCATTTT	CASSYSFTGNQPQHF
TRBV6-4	TRBJ2-2	-	TRBD2	TGTGCCAGCAGACGACTAGCGGTCACCGGGGAGCTGTTTTTT	CASRRLAVTGELFF
TRBV19	TRBJ2-3	-	-	TGTGCCAGCCGGCTCGGCACCCGGACTCGCACAGATACGCAGTATTTT	CASRLGTRTRTDTQYF
TRBV6-5	TRBJ1-2	-	TRBD1	TGTGCCAGCAGTTTAGGACAGGGCGGAGGCCTGGGAGGCTACACCTTC	CASSLGQGGGLGGYTF
TRBV27	TRBJ1-5	-	-	TGTGCCAGCAGTTTAGGGGGGCTCAGCAATCAGCCCCAGCATTTT	CASSLGGLSNQPQHF
TRBV7-3	TRBJ2-1	-	-	TGTGCCAGCAGCCATCGTGTAGGTTCCAATGAGCAGTTCTTC	CASSHRVGSNEQFF
TRBV3-1/TRBV3-2	TRBJ1-1	-	-	TGTGCCAGCAGCCAGCCAGGTGTGCGGAACACTGAAGCTTTCTTT	CASSQPGVRNTEAFF
TRBV4-3	TRBJ1-1	-	-	TGCGCCAGCAGCCAAGGGAGCTGGAACACTGAAGCTTTCTTT	CASSQGSWNTEAFF
TRBV28	TRBJ1-1	-	TRBD1	TGTGCCAGCGCGCCGGGACAGGGAGGCACCCTTCTGAACACTGAAGCTTTCTTT	CASAPGQGGTLLNTEAFF
TRBV5-1	TRBJ1-4	-	-	TGCGCCAGCAGCTTGCTCAGGGGAAAAAGTGAAAAACTGTTTTTT	CASSLLRGKSEKLFF
TRBV6-1	TRBJ1-2	-	-	TGTGCCAGCAGTGATAATTGGGGTTTTGAGTATGGCTACACCTTC	CASSDNWGFEYGYTF
TRBV11-3	TRBJ1-1	-	-	TGTGCCAGCAGCTTAGAAGCGGAGGGGAAGAACACTGAAGCTTTCTTT	CASSLEAEGKNTEAFF
TRBV5-4	TRBJ2-2	-	TRBD2	TGTGCCAGCAGCCGCGGACTAGCGGGGAGTACCGGGGAGCTGTTTTTT	CASSRGLAGSTGELFF
TRBV4-3	TRBJ1-3	-	-	TGCGCCAGCAGCCAAGCCCAGTACTCTGGAAACACCATATATTTT	CASSQAQYSGNTIYF
TRBV19	TRBJ2-3	-	TRBD2	TGTGCCAGTAGTATAGGGACTAGCGAAGCAGATACGCAGTATTTT	CASSIGTSEADTQYF
TRBV4-2	TRBJ2-1	-	-	TGTGCCAGCAGCCAAGTTTTGAGGGGGGGCCGGCGTGAGCAGTTCTTC	CASSQVLRGGRREQFF
TRBV19	TRBJ1-5	-	TRBD1	TGTGCCAGTAGTAGTAAAACCGGGACAGGAAATCAGCCCCAGCATTTT	CASSSKTGTGNQPQHF
TRBV29-1	TRBJ1-2	-	-	TGCAGCGTATATAGAACTAACTATGGCTACACCTTC	CSVYRTNYGYTF
TRBV6-2/TRBV6-3	TRBJ2-7	-	TRBD2	TGTGCCAGCAGTGCTCTAGCGGGAGTCGGCGAGCAGTACTTC	CASSALAGVGEQYF
TRBV18	TRBJ1-1	-	-	TGTGCCAGCTCCCTCGGACAACCCATGAACACTGAAGCTTTCTTT	CASSLGQPMNTEAFF
TRBV7-2	TRBJ2-7	-	-	TGTGCCAGCAGCTTAGGGGGGTTTGGCAGACAAAGCTCCTACGAGCAGTACTTC	CASSLGGFGRQSSYEQYF